This TCR beta chain came from a study of PD-L1 blockade in urothelial cancer. Assay used: immunoSEQ multiplex PCR; TCRdb lists only in-frame clones, some missing. The sample holds 70,000 or so clones, approximately 87% seen once. The CDR3 length is 12 residues. V gave up 2 bases and J gave up 7 bases, with 11 bases separating them. Germline lookup yields CDR1 SQVTM and CDR2 ANQGSEA. The time point here: pretreatment peripheral blood. Sequenced material: PBMCs, taken around atezolizumab (anti-PD-L1) treatment. The rearrangement links TRBV29-1 to TRBJ1-2; D is uncertain. This TCR was recovered from a man between 65 and 85 years old with urothelial cancer. The CDR3 region is CSVETGGTGYTF. CDR3 DNA: TGCAGCGTTGAAACGGGAGGTACTGGCTACACCTTC.